Below, 21 T cell receptor beta chains from the same sample are listed, as sequenced in a study of CD8 T cells in ankylosing spondylitis. Findings and limits, study-wide: Blood of patients with ankylosing spondylitis appeared to be characterized by a TCR beta motif of several highly homologous variants.

Each CDR3 protein is one row after TCRdb ran MiXCR on the 5' RACE reads. The sample comprises some 800,000 distinct CDR3 sequences, 12% of which are singletons, and 0.51% rests with the top ten. The antigens these receptors bind are not known. Sequenced input: blood, either unsorted or a sorted T cell fraction (not recorded which). Receptors were obtained from a male donor with ankylosing spondylitis.

The table lists this clonotype with a few counts. The chain has TRBV20-1 and TRBJ2-2; TRBD1 matches 7 bases. The V gene's germline CDR1 is DFQATT and CDR2 SNEGSKA (reference sequence). CDR3 length: 15 amino acids. Trimming took 3 bases from V and 3 from J; bases not matched to a gene: 7. In DNA, the CDR3 is TGCAGTGCTAGCAGGGGACAGCTTCACACCGGGGAGCTGTTTTTT. Translated: CSASRGQLHTGELFF.

This clonotype occurred a few times. The chain combines TRBV30 with TRBJ2-1, with 7 bases fitting TRBD2. With V trimmed by 2 bases and J by 10 bases, 2 bases remained unmatched. Germline loops: CDR1 GTSNPN, CDR2 SVGIG (reference sequence). CDR3 length: 11 residues. This CDR3 reads CAWSPAGEQFF. The DNA for the CDR3 is TGTGCCTGGAGTCCAGCGGGGGAGCAGTTCTTC.

CDR3 sequence: CASSYAARVGNEQFF. In nucleotides, the CDR3 is TGTGCCAGCAGTTACGCGGCCCGGGTTGGCAATGAGCAGTTCTTC. The chain recombines TRBV6-5 with TRBJ2-1; D call uncertain. The CDR3 extends over 15 amino acids. Germline V CDR1 and CDR2: MNHEY, SVGAGI. The ends were cut back, 2 bases at V and 6 bases at J, with 14 bases in the middle.

The chain has TRBV6-2 or TRBV6-3 and TRBJ2-1; D is ambiguous. The CDR3 loop spans 15 amino acids. CDR1 is MNHEY, CDR2 SVGEGT, per germline. The V and J ends lost 5 bases and 4 bases respectively, with 15 bases between them. CDR3 coding DNA: TGTGCCAGCAGTAAGGCAGCGCCTAGTTACAATGAGCAGTTCTTC. It specifies CASSKAAPSYNEQFF.

At least ten counts were recorded for this clonotype. This rearrangement joins TRBV7-2 to TRBJ1-1; D is perhaps TRBD1 (6 bases). V shed 1 base and J shed 7 bases, with 10 bases lying between them. The germline CDR1 and CDR2 sequences are SGHTA and FQGNSA. There are 13 residues in the CDR3. The CDR3 DNA reads as TGTGCCAGCAGCTTAGAGGGCAGGGGTGAAGCTTTCTTT. Amino acid sequence: CASSLEGRGEAFF. The full variable domain, rest sourced from reference TRBV7-2 and TRBJ1-1, is GAGVSQSPSNKVTEKGKDVELRCDPISGHTALYWYRQSLGQGLEFLIYFQGNSAPDKSGLPSDRFSAERTGGSVSTLTIQRTQQEDSAVYLCASSLEGRGEAFFGQGTRLTVV.

This clonotype was seen a few times. The chain links TRBV7-2 to TRBJ1-2, with D unclear. The V gene lost 0 bases and the J gene lost 4 bases, with 9 bases spanning the gap. The CDR3 length is 14 residues. Germline V gene sequence: CDR1 SGHTA, CDR2 FQGNSA. CDR3 bases: TGTGCCAGCAGCTTAGCGCGGCCTACCTATGGCTACACCTTC. This sequence encodes CASSLARPTYGYTF.

CDR3: CASAVGGIPYEQYF. In nucleotides, the CDR3 is TGTGCCAGCGCGGTGGGCGGGATCCCCTACGAGCAGTACTTC. This sequence joins TRBV6-1 and TRBJ2-7; weak D call: TRBD2 (6 bases). The CDR3 has 14 amino acids. V was trimmed by 8 bases and J by 2 bases, leaving 16 bases between them. The germline gives CDR1 MNHNS, CDR2 SASEGT.

J is TRBJ1-2 and V is TRBV3-1; no clear D. The CDR3 totals 14 residues. V lost 2 bases and J 6 bases, leaving 13 bases between the germline ends. The V gene's germline CDR1 is LGHDT and CDR2 YNNKEL (reference sequence). CDR3 sequence reads: CASSQLGFEDGYTF. Here the CDR3 DNA reads TGTGCCAGCAGCCAATTAGGGTTCGAGGATGGCTACACCTTC.

This clonotype turned up a few times. The chain is built from TRBV7-2 and TRBJ1-2, with a tentative D call TRBD1 (6 bases). Trimming took 2 bases from V and 3 from J, leaving 13 bases between them. CDR3 length: 15 amino acids. Germline lookup yields CDR1 SGHTA and CDR2 FQGNSA. CDR3 sequence: CASSLYGQTDYGYTF. CDR3 coding DNA: TGTGCCAGCAGCTTATACGGACAGACCGACTATGGCTACACCTTC.

The rearrangement joins TRBV12-3 or TRBV12-4 to TRBJ1-5; TRBD1 is a possible D gene (5 bases). This CDR3 spans 12 amino acids. Trimming left V 6 bases short and J 4 bases short, with 7 bases between. This chain's CDR3 is CASRTDNQPQHF. The CDR3 DNA reads as TGTGCCAGCAGGACAGATAATCAGCCCCAGCATTTT.

Regarding this clonotype: A read error may explain this, as a much larger clone is one base away. The chain is built from TRBV29-1 and TRBJ2-2; D is unresolved. The CDR3 loop spans 14 amino acids. The V end lost 7 bases, the J end lost 3 bases, and 15 bases lay between the germline ends. Germline CDR1 is SQVTM and CDR2 is ANQGSEA. CDR3 region: CSAMLEEHTGELFF. CDR3 in DNA: TGCAGCGCCATGCTTGAAGAGCACACCGGGGAGCTGTTTTTT.

This clonotype occurred many times. This chain joins TRBV20-1 and TRBJ2-5, with TRBD2 matching over 9 bases. With 3 bases clipped from V and 4 bases from J, the junction kept 3 bases outside the gene matches. Per the germline V gene, CDR1 is DFQATT and CDR2 is SNEGSKA (reference sequence). The CDR3 is made up of 13 amino acids. The CDR3 loop reads CSARIAGVETQYF. For the CDR3, the DNA is TGCAGTGCTAGGATAGCGGGAGTAGAGACCCAGTACTTC.

This clonotype was seen at least ten times. The V gene is TRBV12-3 or TRBV12-4, the J gene TRBJ2-5; tentative D call: TRBD1 (6 bases). The CDR3 totals 16 residues. Trimming took 6 bases from V and 3 from J, leaving 20 bases between them. Here the CDR3 reads CASRRPTGTYKETQYF. The CDR3, as DNA: TGTGCCAGCAGACGCCCTACCGGGACATATAAAGAGACCCAGTACTTC.

The chain has TRBV6-2 or TRBV6-3 and TRBJ2-2; D not certain. The CDR3 is made up of 14 amino acids. V lost 6 bases and J 5 bases, leaving 13 bases between the germline ends. Germline V gene data show CDR1 as MNHEY and CDR2 as SVGEGT. In DNA form, the CDR3 reads TGTGCCAGCAGACGGACCTTAGGGACCGGGGAGCTGTTTTTT. Translation: CASRRTLGTGELFF.

The chain's CDR3 is CASSLGVLSGYTF. As DNA, the CDR3 is TGTGCCAGCAGCTTAGGGGTTCTAAGTGGCTACACCTTC. This sequence joins TRBV5-6 and TRBJ1-2; TRBD1 is a possible D gene (5 bases). This CDR3 comprises 13 residues. Germline V gene lookup returns CDR1 SGHDT and CDR2 YYEEEE. Deletions cut 2 bases from V and 7 bases from J, with 12 bases between.

This clonotype was counted many times. The chain uses TRBV12-3 or TRBV12-4 and TRBJ2-7; 10 nucleotides agree with TRBD2. J was trimmed by 4 bases and V by 6 bases; bases with no gene match: 3. The CDR3 length is 13 residues. The CDR3 bases are TGTGCCAGCAGGGTAGCGGGGGGTTACGAGCAGTACTTC. As protein: CASRVAGGYEQYF.

This clonotype has more than one count but fewer than ten. CDR3 bases: TGTGCCAGTAGCCGAGGGGGACAGGGAGCATATACGCAGTATTTT. It encodes CASSRGGQGAYTQYF. The chain is built from TRBV19 and TRBJ2-3; 9 bases are a match to TRBD1. Looked up from germline, CDR1 is LNHDA and CDR2 is SQIVND (reference sequence). This CDR3 region has 15 residues. V dropped 6 bases and J dropped 7; count of bases not matched to a gene: 11.

The sample holds many counts of this clonotype. The chain carries TRBV29-1 and TRBJ1-2, with a tentative D call TRBD1 (6 bases). The CDR3 is made up of 13 amino acids. V was trimmed by 2 bases and J by 9 bases, leaving 16 bases between them. Germline CDR1 and CDR2: SQVTM and ANQGSEA. CDR3 nucleotides: TGCAGCGTTGAAAGGGGGGGTACAGATCGCTACACCTTC. Translation gives CSVERGGTDRYTF.

This clonotype has only a few counts. The chain is built from TRBV20-1 and TRBJ2-3; D perhaps matches TRBD2 (6 bases). Per the germline V gene, CDR1 is DFQATT and CDR2 is SNEGSKA (reference sequence). CDR3 size: 16 residues. V was cut by 3 bases and J by 3 bases, with 19 bases left in between. The CDR3 loop is CSASGPPGRRTDTQYF. Here the CDR3 DNA reads TGCAGTGCTAGTGGGCCCCCCGGGAGACGGACAGATACGCAGTATTTT.

This chain joins TRBV7-2 and TRBJ2-7; D may be TRBD2 (5 bases). V lost 3 bases to trimming and J lost 4 bases, with 16 bases between them. This CDR3 contains 15 residues. Germline-derived CDR1 and CDR2 are SGHTA and FQGNSA. CDR3 DNA sequence: TGTGCCAGCAGCTTTACTACTACACCGGGGTACGAGCAGTACTTC. Translating gives CASSFTTTPGYEQYF.

In this sample, this clonotype turned up a few times. The rearrangement links TRBV12-3 or TRBV12-4 to TRBJ2-1; the match to TRBD1 covers 7 bases. The CDR3 has 16 residues. The V and J ends lost 5 bases and 2 bases, in that order; junction bases with no gene match: 9. CDR3 in amino acids: CASSSQPGQTYNEQFF. Here the CDR3 DNA reads TGTGCCAGCAGTAGTCAACCGGGACAGACCTACAATGAGCAGTTCTTC.